This T cell receptor (beta chain) was retrieved from a study of blood T cell repertoires in COVID-19. At the level of the study: Sites across the United States, Italy and Spain contributed samples from acute and convalescent COVID-19.

Study processing details: Nucleated cell number was recorded as an estimate derived from reference gene primer amplification. The data were produced by immunoSEQ multiplex PCR, yet TCRdb's version contains in-frame clones alone and is incomplete. The DNA gave D and trimming, while V, J and clone size come from that table. Among 18,000 or so clones listed, 81% were seen once. CDR1 is MGHDK, CDR2 SYGVNS, per germline. This CDR3 is 13 amino acids long. V was shortened by 3 bases and J by 3 bases, with 8 bases between the two germline ends. The sequenced sample was peripheral blood. This TCR was sampled from a man aged 35-49 years with active or convalescent COVID-19. V gene TRBV25-1 combines with J gene TRBJ1-1; no reliable D call. CDR3 amino acids: CASSDLVYTEAFF. CDR3 bases: TGTGCCAGCAGTGATCTAGTTTACACTGAAGCTTTCTTT.